The 19 T cell receptor beta chains presented below share a single source sample, sequenced in a study of early T cells in non-severe SARS-CoV-2 infection. TCRdb reprocessed the 5' RACE reads with MiXCR, giving one entry per CDR3 protein. The sample has some 19,000 distinct CDR3 sequences; roughly 4.3% are singletons. Specimen: whole blood. The receptor set was obtained from an adult who was a healthcare worker with PCR-confirmed SARS-CoV-2 infection or an uninfected control (not recorded which).

In this sample, this clonotype turned up a few times. This chain links TRBV13 with TRBJ1-2; no clear D gene. With 5 bases removed from V and 6 bases from J, the gap between germline ends came to 13 bases. CDR3 size: 13 residues. Looked up from germline, CDR1 is PRHDT and CDR2 is FYEKMQ (reference sequence). The CDR3 spells CASSRTRSDGYTF. The CDR3 bases are TGTGCCAGCAGCAGGACTCGCTCTGATGGCTACACCTTC.

This clonotype was counted ten times or more. This chain links TRBV7-6 with TRBJ1-2; no reliable D call. The germline V gene encodes CDR1 SGHVS and CDR2 FNYEAQ. V gave up 1 base and J gave up 4 bases, with 7 bases separating them. There are 13 residues in the CDR3. This CDR3 is CASSLGVFYGYTF. CDR3 nucleotides: TGTGCCAGCAGCTTAGGGGTCTTCTATGGCTACACCTTC.

This clonotype appeared many times. V and J are TRBV6-2 or TRBV6-3 and TRBJ2-1; 13 bases match TRBD2. The CDR3 loop spans 13 amino acids. V shed 6 bases, J shed 8 bases, and the junction held 1 base outside the gene matches. CDR1 and CDR2 from the germline V gene are MNHEY and SVGEGT. The CDR3 DNA is TGTGCCAGCAGACTAGCGGGGGGGCATGAGCAGTTCTTC. Translation gives CASRLAGGHEQFF.

This clonotype has just a few counts. The chain uses TRBV30 and TRBJ1-1; 8 bases agree with TRBD1. Germline CDR1 reads GTSNPN; CDR2 reads SVGIG (reference sequence). This CDR3 is built from 14 residues. The V and J ends lost 5 bases and 0 bases, in that order; junction bases with no gene match: 5. The CDR3 loop is CAWLTGGMNTEAFF. The CDR3 bases are TGTGCCTGGTTAACAGGGGGGATGAACACTGAAGCTTTCTTT.

This clonotype came up many times. V gene TRBV15 combines with J gene TRBJ1-3; D is undetermined. From germline, CDR1 is LNHNV and CDR2 YYDKDF (reference sequence). CDR3 size: 13 residues. The V and J ends lost 3 bases and 6 bases respectively, with 9 bases between them. CDR3 in amino acids: CATSRLIENTIYF. DNA for the CDR3: TGTGCCACCAGCAGGTTGATTGAAAACACCATATATTTT.

This clonotype came up many times. The chain joins TRBV4-2 to TRBJ1-5, with 9 bases matching TRBD1. The CDR3 loop spans 16 amino acids. V dropped 1 base and J dropped 2; count of bases not matched to a gene: 3. The V gene's germline CDR1 is LGHNA and CDR2 YNFKEQ. Written as DNA, the CDR3 is TGTGCCAGCAGCCAAGGGGGACAGGGCGGCAATCAGCCCCAGCATTTT. Its protein product is CASSQGGQGGNQPQHF.

This clonotype has a count of ten or more. The chain recombines TRBV12-5 with TRBJ2-7; no definite D call. CDR1 LGHNT and CDR2 FRNRAP come from the germline V gene. Trimming pared 7 bases from V and 2 bases from J, leaving 6 bases between. There are 11 residues in the CDR3. The CDR3 DNA reads TGTGCTAGTGAGGCAGCCTACGAGCAGTACTTC. Translated, it gives CASEAAYEQYF.

In its sample, this clonotype ranks as medium-sized. The J gene is TRBJ1-2, the V gene TRBV6-1; possible D gene TRBD1, 5 bases. V gave up 5 bases and J gave up 6 bases, with 7 bases separating them. Germline V gene lookup returns CDR1 MNHNS and CDR2 SASEGT. The CDR3 is 11 amino acids. CDR3 residues: CASSRDDGYTF. The CDR3 DNA sequence: TGTGCCAGCAGTAGGGACGATGGCTACACCTTC.

Many counts were recorded for this clonotype. This rearrangement joins TRBV6-5 to TRBJ1-5, with TRBD1 matching over 8 bases. This CDR3 region has 14 residues. J was trimmed by 5 bases and V by 6 bases; bases with no gene match: 6. Germline V gene lookup returns CDR1 MNHEY and CDR2 SVGAGI. The CDR3 coding sequence is TGTGCCAGCAGGTCCTCAGGGGGCGATCAGCCCCAGCATTTT. Protein product: CASRSSGGDQPQHF.

In this sample, this clonotype turned up many times. This chain uses TRBV7-9 with TRBJ1-5; D is undetermined. The CDR3 spans 13 residues. Germline-derived CDR1 and CDR2 are SEHNR and FQNEAQ (reference sequence). The V and J ends lost 3 bases and 7 bases respectively, with 10 bases between them. CDR3 DNA sequence: TGTGCCAGCAGCTTCCCGACTGGACAGCCCCAGCATTTT. This codes for CASSFPTGQPQHF.

This clonotype showed up many times. The V call is TRBV5-1, the J call TRBJ1-1; possibly TRBD1 for D (5 bases). V gave up 1 base and J gave up 6 bases, with 16 bases separating them. The CDR3 runs 15 residues. Germline V gene sequence: CDR1 SGHRS, CDR2 YFSETQ. CDR3 bases: TGCGCCAGCAGCTTGATGAGTGGGGACGGCCCTGAAGCTTTCTTT. Its protein is CASSLMSGDGPEAFF.

This clonotype came up many times. The chain carries TRBV11-2 and TRBJ1-6, with D unresolved. Trimming stripped 1 base from V and 9 bases from J, with 4 bases between. CDR1 and CDR2 from the germline V gene are SGHAT and FQNNGV. CDR3 length: 12 residues. CDR3 residues: CASSLASSPLHF. The CDR3 DNA follows: TGTGCCAGCAGCTTAGCGAGTTCACCCCTCCACTTT. The full variable domain, completed using reference TRBV11-2 and TRBJ1-6, is EAGVAQSPRYKIIEKRQSVAFWCNPISGHATLYWYQQILGQGPKLLIQFQNNGVVDDSQLPKDRFSAERLKGVDSTLKIQPAKLEDSAVYLCASSLASSPLHFGNGTRLTVT.

Many counts were recorded for this clonotype. The V and J genes are TRBV5-4 and TRBJ1-1, with D uncertain. V dropped 3 bases and J dropped 0 bases, with 9 bases sitting between them. The CDR3 is made up of 14 amino acids. The germline V gene encodes CDR1 SGHNT and CDR2 YYREEE (reference sequence). The CDR3 spells CASSWGLVNTEAFF. CDR3 DNA sequence: TGTGCCAGCAGCTGGGGATTGGTGAACACTGAAGCTTTCTTT.

The sample holds many counts of this clonotype. The chain recombines TRBV20-1 with TRBJ2-3; 8 nucleotides match TRBD2. CDR3 size: 14 residues. CDR1 and CDR2 (germline): DFQATT, SNEGSKA (reference sequence). V shed 5 bases and J 2 bases; nucleotides not matched to a gene: 6. CDR3 region: CSALPGLDTDTQYF. The CDR3 DNA reads as TGCAGTGCTTTGCCGGGACTAGACACAGATACGCAGTATTTT.

This chain links TRBV19 with TRBJ1-5; D possibly corresponds to TRBD1 (6 bases). V lost 1 base to trimming and J lost 15 bases, with 16 bases between them. Germline lookup yields CDR1 LNHDA and CDR2 SQIVND (reference sequence). This CDR3 contains 13 residues. The CDR3 loop reads CASSIGGRGARHF. The CDR3 bases are TGTGCCAGTAGTATAGGAGGTAGGGGGGCCCGGCATTTT.

This clonotype ranks as medium-sized (0.01 to 0.1%). V gene TRBV4-1 combines with J gene TRBJ2-3; 9 bases match TRBD2. The ends lost 0 bases at V and 3 bases at J; junction bases unmatched: 7. Looked up from germline, CDR1 is MGHRA and CDR2 is YSYEKL. CDR3 length: 17 amino acids. The CDR3 here is CASSQDDAGGRTDTQYF. CDR3 DNA sequence: TGCGCCAGCAGCCAAGATGACGCGGGGGGGCGAACAGATACGCAGTATTTT.

This clonotype was counted ten times or more. The chain is built from TRBV20-1 and TRBJ1-1; D gene ambiguous. The CDR3 is 14 amino acids. Per germline, CDR1 DFQATT and CDR2 SNEGSKA (reference sequence). V lost 0 bases and J lost 3, with 11 bases in between. CDR3 loop: CSARDPDHYTEAFF. CDR3 bases: TGCAGTGCTAGAGACCCGGACCATTACACTGAAGCTTTCTTT.

Many counts were recorded for this clonotype. This sequence joins TRBV3-2 and TRBJ2-3; the DNA was not compared with TRBD1, the D call given in the table. TRBV3-2 is designated a pseudogene. This CDR3 has 16 residues. CDR3 sequence reads: CASSQVGGAHTDTQYF. The CDR3 bases are TGTGCCAGCAGCCAAGTCGGCGGGGCGCACACAGATACGCAGTATTTT.

This clonotype was counted ten times or more. V is TRBV4-2 and J is TRBJ1-1, with 12 bases matching TRBD1. Trimming removed 2 bases from V and 2 bases from J; junction bases left unmatched: 12. CDR1 and CDR2 (germline): LGHNA, YNFKEQ. CDR3 length: 19 amino acids. The DNA for the CDR3 is TGTGCCAGCAGCCAATTGGGACAGGGGGCCCTGGTGTTAAACACTGAAGCTTTCTTT. Translated, it gives CASSQLGQGALVLNTEAFF.